Reported below is one T cell receptor beta chain. The antigen is undetermined. This sample was included in a study of OX40 agonist ivuxolimab in advanced cancers. Study-wide results and caveats: In the 0.1-3.0 mg/kg groups, partial responders showed among the lowest expansion.

The CDR3 is made up of 15 amino acids. Germline trimming cut 5 bases from V and 4 bases from J; bases unmatched to any gene: 5. Germline CDR1 and CDR2: SGHNT and YENEEA. Autoimmune disease history or systemic immunosuppression led to patient exclusion. TCRdb's copy holds only in-frame clones and misses some; the assay was immunoSEQ multiplex PCR. This table holds nearly 60,000 clones, 88% found once. This TCR derives from an adult with an advanced solid tumor such as melanoma, head and neck, liver or kidney cancer. The chain links TRBV11-3 to TRBJ2-3; 11 positions match TRBD1. This sample comprised CD4+ or CD8+ T cells sorted from blood, obtained in a trial of the OX40 agonist ivuxolimab. The CDR3 DNA follows: TGTGCCAGCAGCCTGGGACAGGGGGTTGCAGATACGCAGTATTTT. Translation: CASSLGQGVADTQYF.